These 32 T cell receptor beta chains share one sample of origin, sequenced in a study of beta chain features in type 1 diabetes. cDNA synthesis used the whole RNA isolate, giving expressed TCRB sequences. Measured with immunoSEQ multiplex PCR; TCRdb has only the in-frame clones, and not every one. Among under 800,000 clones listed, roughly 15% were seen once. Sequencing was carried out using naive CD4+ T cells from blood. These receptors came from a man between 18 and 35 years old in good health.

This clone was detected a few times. The DNA for the CDR3 is TGCAGCGCCCGGACAACGAACACCGGGGAGCTGTTTTTT. The encoded protein is CSARTTNTGELFF. This rearrangement joins TRBV29-1 to TRBJ2-2; possible D gene TRBD1, 5 bases. This CDR3 is 13 amino acids long. Germline loops: CDR1 SQVTM, CDR2 ANQGSEA. V lost 7 bases and J 0 bases, leaving 9 bases between the germline ends.

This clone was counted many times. The CDR3 protein is CASSSGLALYNEQFF. For the CDR3, the DNA is TGTGCCAGCAGCTCAGGACTAGCTCTTTACAATGAGCAGTTCTTC. V gene TRBV14 combines with J gene TRBJ2-1; 8 bases fit TRBD2. The CDR3 contains 15 residues. The germline V gene encodes CDR1 SGHDN and CDR2 FVKESK. Germline trimming cut 5 bases from V and 4 bases from J; bases unmatched to any gene: 7.

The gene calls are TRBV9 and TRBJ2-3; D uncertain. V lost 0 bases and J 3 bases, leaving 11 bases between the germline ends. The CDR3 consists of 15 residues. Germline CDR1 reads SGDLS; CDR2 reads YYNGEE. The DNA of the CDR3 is TGTGCCAGCAGCGTAGATGGTACAAAGACAGATACGCAGTATTTT. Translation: CASSVDGTKTDTQYF.

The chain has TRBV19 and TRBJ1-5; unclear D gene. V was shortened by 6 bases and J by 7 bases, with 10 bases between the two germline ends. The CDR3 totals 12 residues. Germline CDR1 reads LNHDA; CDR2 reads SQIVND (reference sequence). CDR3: CASRKVNQPQHF. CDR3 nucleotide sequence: TGTGCCAGTAGGAAAGTCAACCAGCCCCAGCATTTT.

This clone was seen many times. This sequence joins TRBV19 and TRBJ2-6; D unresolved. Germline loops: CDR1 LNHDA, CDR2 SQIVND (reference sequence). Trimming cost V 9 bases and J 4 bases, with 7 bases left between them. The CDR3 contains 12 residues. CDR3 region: CASHAGANVLTF. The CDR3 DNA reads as TGTGCCAGCCATGCCGGGGCCAACGTCCTGACTTTC.

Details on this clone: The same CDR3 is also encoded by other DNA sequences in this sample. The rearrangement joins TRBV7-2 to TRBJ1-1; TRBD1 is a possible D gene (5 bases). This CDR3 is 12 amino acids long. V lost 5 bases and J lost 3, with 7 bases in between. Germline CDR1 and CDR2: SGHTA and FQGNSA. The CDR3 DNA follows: TGTGCCAGCAGCCCCAGGGACACTGAAGCTTTCTTT. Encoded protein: CASSPRDTEAFF.

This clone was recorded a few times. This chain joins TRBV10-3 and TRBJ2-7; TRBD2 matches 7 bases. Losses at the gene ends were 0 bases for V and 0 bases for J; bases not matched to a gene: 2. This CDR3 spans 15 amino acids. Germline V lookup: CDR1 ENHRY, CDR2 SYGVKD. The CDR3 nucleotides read TGTGCCATCAGTGAGTCTCCGGGGGGCTCCTACGAGCAGTACTTC. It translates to CAISESPGGSYEQYF.

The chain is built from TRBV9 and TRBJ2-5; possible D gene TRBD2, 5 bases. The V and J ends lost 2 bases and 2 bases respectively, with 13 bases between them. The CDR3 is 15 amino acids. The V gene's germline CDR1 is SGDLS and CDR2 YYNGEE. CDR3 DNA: TGTGCCAGCAGCGTTTTAGGAGGCAGACAAGAGACCCAGTACTTC. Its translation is CASSVLGGRQETQYF.

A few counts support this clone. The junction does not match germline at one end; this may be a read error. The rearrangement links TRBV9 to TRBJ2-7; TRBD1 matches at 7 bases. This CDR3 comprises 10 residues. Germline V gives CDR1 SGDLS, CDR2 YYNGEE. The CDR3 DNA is TGTGCCAGCCCCCAAGGGGGCCTGTGGTTC. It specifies CASPQGGLWF.

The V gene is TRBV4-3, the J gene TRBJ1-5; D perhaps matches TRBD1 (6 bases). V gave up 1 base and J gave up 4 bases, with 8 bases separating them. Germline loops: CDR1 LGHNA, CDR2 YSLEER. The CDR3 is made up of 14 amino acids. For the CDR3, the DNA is TGCGCCAGCAGCCAAGGGGGGGCAAATCAGCCCCAGCATTTT. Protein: CASSQGGANQPQHF.

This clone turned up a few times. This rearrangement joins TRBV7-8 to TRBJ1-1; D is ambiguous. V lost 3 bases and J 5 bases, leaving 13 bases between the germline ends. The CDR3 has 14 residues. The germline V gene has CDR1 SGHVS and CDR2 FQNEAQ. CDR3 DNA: TGTGCCAGCAGCTTTACCTGGGGAGGTACTGAAGCTTTCTTT. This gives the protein CASSFTWGGTEAFF.

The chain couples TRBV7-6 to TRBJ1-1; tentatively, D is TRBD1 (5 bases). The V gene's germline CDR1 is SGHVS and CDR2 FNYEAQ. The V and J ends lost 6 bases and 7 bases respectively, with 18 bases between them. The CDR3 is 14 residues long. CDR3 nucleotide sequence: TGTGCCAGCAGGAAAACGGGGGAAAAGGGTGAAGCTTTCTTT. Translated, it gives CASRKTGEKGEAFF.

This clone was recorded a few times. CDR3 sequence reads: CASSLNGYEQYF. The CDR3 nucleotides are TGTGCCAGCAGTTTAAACGGCTACGAGCAGTACTTC. The chain couples TRBV28 to TRBJ2-7; D is unresolved. There are 12 residues in the CDR3. Deletions cut 2 bases from V and 3 bases from J, with 5 bases between. Germline V gives CDR1 MDHEN, CDR2 SYDVKM.

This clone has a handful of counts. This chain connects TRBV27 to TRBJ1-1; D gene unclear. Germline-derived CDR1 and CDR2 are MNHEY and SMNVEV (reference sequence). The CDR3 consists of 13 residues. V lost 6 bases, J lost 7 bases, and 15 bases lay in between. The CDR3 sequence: CASSRPGGIEAFF. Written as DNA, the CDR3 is TGTGCCAGCAGCCGACCAGGAGGGATTGAAGCTTTCTTT.

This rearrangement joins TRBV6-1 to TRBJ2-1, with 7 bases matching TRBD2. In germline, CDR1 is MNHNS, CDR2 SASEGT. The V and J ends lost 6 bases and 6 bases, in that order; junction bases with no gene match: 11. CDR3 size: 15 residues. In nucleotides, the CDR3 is TGTGCCAGCAGGCCTACGACGGGACTACTCAATGAGCAGTTCTTC. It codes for CASRPTTGLLNEQFF.

This chain's CDR3 is CASSYGQGWYTEAFF. CDR3 bases: TGTGCCAGCAGTTACGGCCAGGGGTGGTACACTGAAGCTTTCTTT. The chain uses TRBV6-5 and TRBJ1-1; maybe TRBD1 (6 bases). Between the trimmed V and J ends, which lost 2 bases and 3 bases, there was a span of 13 bases. This CDR3 contains 15 residues. Germline values: CDR1 MNHEY, CDR2 SVGAGI.

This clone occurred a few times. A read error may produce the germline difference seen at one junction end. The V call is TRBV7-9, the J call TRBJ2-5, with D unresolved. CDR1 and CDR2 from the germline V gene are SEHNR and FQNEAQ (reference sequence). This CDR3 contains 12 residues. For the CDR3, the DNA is TGTGCCAGCAGCTTAACGACCGGCTATGGGCACTTC. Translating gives CASSLTTGYGHF. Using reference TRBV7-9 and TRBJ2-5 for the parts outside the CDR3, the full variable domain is DTGVSQNPRHKITKRGQNVTFRCDPISEHNRLYWYRQTLGQGPEFLTYFQNEAQLEKSRLLSDRFSAERPKGSFSTLEIQRTEQGDSAMYLCASSLTTGYGHFGPGTRLLVL.

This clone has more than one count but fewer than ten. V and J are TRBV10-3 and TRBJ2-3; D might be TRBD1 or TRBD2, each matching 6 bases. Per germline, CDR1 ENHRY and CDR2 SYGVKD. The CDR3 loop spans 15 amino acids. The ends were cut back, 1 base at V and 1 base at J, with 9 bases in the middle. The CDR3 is CAISEWGAGTDTQYF. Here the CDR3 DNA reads TGTGCCATCAGTGAGTGGGGGGCTGGCACAGATACGCAGTATTTT.

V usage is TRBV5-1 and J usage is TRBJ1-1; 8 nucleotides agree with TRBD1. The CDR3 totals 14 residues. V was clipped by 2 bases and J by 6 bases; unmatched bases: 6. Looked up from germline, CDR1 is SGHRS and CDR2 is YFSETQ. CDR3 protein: CASSFTGGGSEAFF. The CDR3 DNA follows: TGCGCCAGCAGCTTCACAGGGGGAGGTTCTGAAGCTTTCTTT.

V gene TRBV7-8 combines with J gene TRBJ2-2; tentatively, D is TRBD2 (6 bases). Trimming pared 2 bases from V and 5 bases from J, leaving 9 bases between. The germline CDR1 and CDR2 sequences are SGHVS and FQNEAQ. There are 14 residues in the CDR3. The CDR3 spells CASSLRETTGELFF. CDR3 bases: TGTGCCAGCAGCTTACGGGAGACGACCGGGGAGCTGTTTTTT. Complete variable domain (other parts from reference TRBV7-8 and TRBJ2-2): GAGVSQSPRYKVAKRGQDVALRCDPISGHVSLFWYQQALGQGPEFLTYFQNEAQLDKSGLPSDRFFAERPEGSVSTLKIQRTQQEDSAVYLCASSLRETTGELFFGEGSRLTVL.

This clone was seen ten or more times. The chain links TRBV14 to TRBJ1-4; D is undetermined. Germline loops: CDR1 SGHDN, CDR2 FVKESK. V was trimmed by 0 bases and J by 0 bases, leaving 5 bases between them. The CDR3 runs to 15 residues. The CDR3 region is CASSQERTTNEKLFF. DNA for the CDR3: TGTGCCAGCAGCCAAGAAAGGACAACTAATGAAAAACTGTTTTTT.

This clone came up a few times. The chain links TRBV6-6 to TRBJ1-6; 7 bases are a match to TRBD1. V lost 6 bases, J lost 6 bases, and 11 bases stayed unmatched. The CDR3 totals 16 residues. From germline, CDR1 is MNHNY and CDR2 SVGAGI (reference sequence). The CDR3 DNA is TGTGCCAGCAGCCCCATATTGGGACAGCCTAATTCACCCCTCCACTTT. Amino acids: CASSPILGQPNSPLHF.

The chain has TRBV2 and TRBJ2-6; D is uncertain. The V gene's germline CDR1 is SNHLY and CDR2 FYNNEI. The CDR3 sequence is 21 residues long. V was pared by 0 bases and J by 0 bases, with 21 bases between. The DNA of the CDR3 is TGTGCCAGCAGTGAAGCGCGGAGCCGGACGTTAATTTTCTCTGGGGCCAACGTCCTGACTTTC. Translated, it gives CASSEARSRTLIFSGANVLTF.

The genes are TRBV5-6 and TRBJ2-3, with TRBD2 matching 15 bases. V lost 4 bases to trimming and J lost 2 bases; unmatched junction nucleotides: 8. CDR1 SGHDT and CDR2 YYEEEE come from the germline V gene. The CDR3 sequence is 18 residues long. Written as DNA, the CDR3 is TGTGCCAGCAGCCTCGGACTAGCGGGGGGGCTTTTCACAGATACGCAGTATTTT. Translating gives CASSLGLAGGLFTDTQYF. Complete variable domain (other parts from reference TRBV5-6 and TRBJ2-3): DAGVTQSPTHLIKTRGQQVTLRCSPKSGHDTVSWYQQALGQGPQFIFQYYEEEERQRGNFPDRFSGHQFPNYSSELNVNALLLGDSALYLCASSLGLAGGLFTDTQYFGPGTRLTVL.

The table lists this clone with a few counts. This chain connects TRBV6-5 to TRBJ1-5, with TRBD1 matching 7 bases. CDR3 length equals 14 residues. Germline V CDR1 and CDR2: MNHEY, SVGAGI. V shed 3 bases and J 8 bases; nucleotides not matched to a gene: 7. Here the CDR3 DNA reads TGTGCCAGCAGTTATCGCGAGGGGGCGAAGCCCCAGCATTTT. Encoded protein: CASSYREGAKPQHF.

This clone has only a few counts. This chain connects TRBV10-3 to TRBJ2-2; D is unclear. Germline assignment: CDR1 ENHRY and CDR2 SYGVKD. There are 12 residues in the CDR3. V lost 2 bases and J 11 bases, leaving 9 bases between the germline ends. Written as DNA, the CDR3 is TGTGCCATCAGTGAGGGCCCCCGCGAGCTGTTTTTT. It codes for CAISEGPRELFF.

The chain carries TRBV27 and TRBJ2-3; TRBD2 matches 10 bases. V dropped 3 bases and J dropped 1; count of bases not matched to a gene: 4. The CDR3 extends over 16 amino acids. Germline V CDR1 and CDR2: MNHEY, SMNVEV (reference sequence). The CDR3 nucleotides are TGTGCCAGCAGTTTCCGCGGGACTAGCGGCACAGATACGCAGTATTTT. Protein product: CASSFRGTSGTDTQYF.

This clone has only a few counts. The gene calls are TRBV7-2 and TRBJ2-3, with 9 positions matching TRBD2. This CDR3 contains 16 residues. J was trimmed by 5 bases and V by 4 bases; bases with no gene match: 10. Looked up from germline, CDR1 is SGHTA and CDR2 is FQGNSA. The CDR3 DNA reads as TGTGCCAGCAGCTCCGCGCGGGGGGGCCGAGGAGATACGCAGTATTTT. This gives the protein CASSSARGGRGDTQYF.

The CDR3 DNA reads TGTGCCAGCTTCCCGCTAGGGGGTAGGGGCACTGAAGCTTTCTTT. Encoded protein: CASFPLGGRGTEAFF. This rearrangement joins TRBV2 to TRBJ1-1, with a possible D match to TRBD1 (6 bases). V lost 8 bases, J lost 4 bases, and 20 bases lay in between. The CDR3 runs to 15 residues. The V gene's germline CDR1 is SNHLY and CDR2 FYNNEI.

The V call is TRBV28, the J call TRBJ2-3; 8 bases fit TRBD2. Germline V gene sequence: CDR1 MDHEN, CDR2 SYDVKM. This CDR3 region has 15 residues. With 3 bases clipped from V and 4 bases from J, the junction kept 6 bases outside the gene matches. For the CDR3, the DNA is TGTGCCAGCAGTTTGGCTAGCGGGTGGTCAGATACGCAGTATTTT. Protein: CASSLASGWSDTQYF.

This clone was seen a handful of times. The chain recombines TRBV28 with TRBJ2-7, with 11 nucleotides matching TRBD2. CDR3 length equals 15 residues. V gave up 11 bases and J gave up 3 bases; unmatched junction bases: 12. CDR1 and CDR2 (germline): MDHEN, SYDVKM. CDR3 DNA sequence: TGTGCCTCCCAAGGGGGGACTAGCGGAAACTACGAGCAGTACTTC. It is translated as CASQGGTSGNYEQYF.

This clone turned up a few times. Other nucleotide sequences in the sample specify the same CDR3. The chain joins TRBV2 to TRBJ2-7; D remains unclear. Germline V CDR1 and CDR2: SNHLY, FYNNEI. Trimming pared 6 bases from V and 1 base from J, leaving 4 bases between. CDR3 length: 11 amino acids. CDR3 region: CASSRSYEQYF. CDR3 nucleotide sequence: TGTGCCAGCAGCCGATCCTACGAGCAGTACTTC.